These 7 T cell receptor beta chains were all obtained from the same sample, sequenced in a study of blood T cell repertoires in COVID-19. Sequenced by immunoSEQ multiplex PCR; TCRdb stores in-frame clones only, minus some. The repertoire has approximately 100,000 clones, about 90% of them found once; the top ten carry more than 3.5%. The sequenced sample consisted of peripheral blood. These receptors were taken from a human donor with COVID-19, enrolled during active disease. The donor label of this sample is uncertain.

The chain employs TRBV4-2 and TRBJ2-2; 9 bases are a match to TRBD1. V was clipped by 0 bases and J by 2 bases; unmatched bases: 7. The CDR3 runs to 18 residues. Germline V gives CDR1 LGHNA, CDR2 YNFKEQ. CDR3 region: CASSQDNRGRVNTGELFF. Written as DNA, the CDR3 is TGTGCCAGCAGCCAAGATAACAGGGGGCGCGTTAACACCGGGGAGCTGTTTTTT.

The chain employs TRBV5-1 and TRBJ1-4; D might be TRBD1 (6 bases). V lost 4 bases, J lost 4 bases, and 14 bases lay in between. In germline, CDR1 is SGHRS, CDR2 YFSETQ. CDR3 length: 15 amino acids. The CDR3 region is CASSPNRALNEKLFF. The CDR3 region has the DNA TGCGCCAGCAGCCCGAACAGGGCCCTTAATGAAAAACTGTTTTTT. Based on the CDR3 plus reference TRBV5-1 and TRBJ1-4, the full variable domain is KAGVTQTPRYLIKTRGQQVTLSCSPISGHRSVSWYQQTPGQGLQFLFEYFSETQRNKGNFPGRFSGRQFSNSRSEMNVSTLELGDSALYLCASSPNRALNEKLFFGSGTQLSVL.

V usage is TRBV5-1 and J usage is TRBJ1-1; no clear D. Germline-derived CDR1 and CDR2 are SGHRS and YFSETQ. The CDR3 has 17 amino acids. With 3 bases removed from V and 4 bases from J, the gap between germline ends came to 22 bases. The CDR3 protein is CASSSRPMVTESTEAFF. Written as DNA, the CDR3 is TGCGCCAGCAGCTCCCGACCCATGGTCACGGAGAGCACTGAAGCTTTCTTT.

This chain links TRBV5-1 with TRBJ2-5; D uncertain. The CDR3 runs 14 residues. V was trimmed by 2 bases and J by 4 bases, leaving 12 bases between them. CDR1 is SGHRS, CDR2 YFSETQ, per germline. As DNA, the CDR3 is TGCGCCAGCAGCTTTCCTAGACCGGGAGAGACCCAGTACTTC. Amino acid sequence: CASSFPRPGETQYF.

The genes are TRBV14 and TRBJ1-1; possible D gene TRBD1, 5 bases. Trimming removed 2 bases at V and 0 bases at J, with 13 bases between. The CDR3 is 16 amino acids. Germline CDR1 is SGHDN and CDR2 is FVKESK. In nucleotides, the CDR3 is TGTGCCAGCAGCCAATATCCACAGGTGCTGAACACTGAAGCTTTCTTT. Its translation is CASSQYPQVLNTEAFF.

The sample holds one count of this clone. V is TRBV6-6 and J is TRBJ2-7, with 7 bases matching TRBD2. The CDR3 covers 15 residues. Trimming took 6 bases from V and 0 from J; bases not matched to a gene: 8. Germline V CDR1 and CDR2: MNHNY, SVGAGI (reference sequence). This chain's CDR3 is CASSQPGLVSYEQYF. The CDR3, as DNA: TGTGCCAGCAGCCAGCCCGGACTAGTCTCCTACGAGCAGTACTTC.

This sequence joins TRBV6-1 and TRBJ1-5; 7 bases match TRBD1. Germline V CDR1 and CDR2: MNHNS, SASEGT. J was trimmed by 7 bases and V by 5 bases; bases with no gene match: 8. This CDR3 contains 14 residues. The DNA of the CDR3 is TGTGCCAGCAGTCAACGACAGGGTGGGCAGCCCCAGCATTTT. Its protein product is CASSQRQGGQPQHF.